This T cell receptor (beta chain) was obtained from a study of beta chain features in type 1 diabetes. Turning to the study itself: Researchers looked at over 100,000,000 sorted cells across all samples.

Study-level findings and limits: An over-representation of cells with high TCR expression could result from cDNA sequencing. The study left unresolved whether HLA type influences TCRB rearrangement. Moderate yet significant TCRB CDR3 shortening was seen in Type 1 diabetes patients in all four CD4+ subsets.

CD4+ naive, central memory, regulatory and stem cell-like memory subsets were isolated by sorting on CD45RO/CCR7/CD25/CD127/CD95/CD27. This CDR3 has 15 amino acids. Germline V gene data show CDR1 as MNHEY and CDR2 as SMNVEV (reference sequence). The trim removed 8 bases at V and 7 bases at J, leaving 8 bases unmatched. Note on this clone: The antigen remains unidentified.

Investigators reverse transcribed all isolated RNA, so they sequenced expressed TCRB transcripts. Repertoires were generated with immunoSEQ multiplex PCR, while TCRdb's copy carries only in-frame clones and drops some. The sample yields almost 350,000 clones, 7% to 10% seen once. The sequenced material came from central memory CD4+ T cells from blood. This chain uses TRBV27 with TRBJ2-1; 13 nucleotides align to TRBD2. This sequence was found in a young man with type 1 diabetes. CDR3 region: CASGLAGVISNEQFF. The DNA of the CDR3 is TGTGCCAGCGGACTAGCGGGGGTAATAAGTAATGAGCAGTTCTTC.